A single T cell receptor beta chain is shown here with its context. The CDR3 regions of TCR beta were amplified from RNA transcripts. The HTBI primer set was used in a first-round RT-PCR of the TCR CDR3. TCRdb reanalysed the multiplex PCR reads using MiXCR and keeps one entry per CDR3 protein. The table has around 600,000 distinct CDR3 sequences, about 16% seen once. The V end was cut by 4 bases, the J end by 0 bases, with 14 bases between. The CDR3 extends over 16 amino acids. Per the germline V gene, CDR1 is SGHTA and CDR2 is FQGNSA. This specimen belongs to a study of T cells in Graves' hyperthyroidism and ophthalmopathy. Study details: Peripheral blood collection took place at initial diagnosis, before any treatment.

This receptor was taken from a middle-aged woman with Graves' ophthalmopathy. The J gene is TRBJ2-3, the V gene TRBV7-2; the D gene is possibly TRBD2 (7 bases). What was sequenced was blood. The CDR3 sequence: CASSSEGGISTDTQYF. CDR3 DNA sequence: TGTGCCAGCAGCTCAGAGGGGGGGATTAGCACAGATACGCAGTATTTT.